This entry is about one T cell receptor (beta chain). Using immunoSEQ multiplex PCR, the repertoire was profiled, and TCRdb retains in-frame clones only, with some absent. The sample consists of a few hundred thousand clones, approximately 90% of them appearing once. This sample was included in a study of blood T cell repertoires in COVID-19. As for the study in general: COVID-19 samples from acute and convalescent phases originated in the United States, Italy and Spain.

After removal of 0 bases from V and 1 base from J, the junction contained 7 bases not matched to a gene. Germline assignment: CDR1 SGDLS and CDR2 YYNGEE. This CDR3 is built from 17 residues. This chain uses TRBV9 with TRBJ1-1; the match to TRBD1 covers 9 bases. This TCR was sampled from a woman aged 25-40 years with active or convalescent COVID-19. The specimen sequenced was peripheral blood. The CDR3 DNA is TGTGCCAGCAGCGTAGTCGGCACAGGGGGCGGGAACACTGAAGCTTTCTTT. Protein sequence: CASSVVGTGGGNTEAFF.